The 19 T cell receptor beta chains presented below share a single source sample, sequenced in a study of T cells in Graves' hyperthyroidism and ophthalmopathy. RNA transcripts served as the template for amplifying TCR beta CDR3 regions. An initial round of RT-PCR targeting the TCR CDR3 relied on the HTBI primer set. Via MiXCR, TCRdb re-called the multiplex PCR reads, giving one row per CDR3 protein. The sample records fewer than 750,000 distinct CDR3 sequences, 13% to 15% being singletons. Sequencing was carried out using blood. The receptor source for this set is a woman in her forties or fifties with Graves' ophthalmopathy.

At least ten counts were recorded for this clonotype. The V call is TRBV27, the J call TRBJ2-1, with 9 positions matching TRBD1. The CDR3 is 15 amino acids. V was pared by 4 bases and J by 8 bases, with 9 bases of the junction left unmatched. Germline V gives CDR1 MNHEY, CDR2 SMNVEV (reference sequence). CDR3 amino acids: CASSSWDRVGDEQFF. The CDR3 bases are TGTGCCAGCAGTTCTTGGGACAGGGTGGGCGATGAGCAGTTCTTC.

V usage is TRBV5-1 and J usage is TRBJ2-4, with D perhaps TRBD1 (6 bases). Per germline, CDR1 SGHRS and CDR2 YFSETQ. The CDR3 runs 15 residues. Between the trimmed V and J ends, which lost 0 bases and 0 bases, there was a span of 7 bases. CDR3 amino acids: CASSLDRAAKNIQYF. The CDR3, as DNA: TGCGCCAGCAGCTTGGACAGGGCAGCCAAAAACATTCAGTACTTC.

This chain joins TRBV27 and TRBJ2-3; 7 positions agree with TRBD2. The V gene's germline CDR1 is MNHEY and CDR2 SMNVEV (reference sequence). The length of the CDR3 is 15 residues. The V gene end was trimmed by 7 bases and the J gene end by 1 base; junction bases not matched to a gene: 8. The CDR3, as DNA: TGTGCCAGCATGGGAGGGATGGTTGGCACAGATACGCAGTATTTT. Translating gives CASMGGMVGTDTQYF.

This clonotype has a count of ten or more. The chain combines TRBV20-1 with TRBJ2-1; TRBD2 matches 9 bases. The CDR3 loop spans 15 amino acids. Germline assignment: CDR1 DFQATT and CDR2 SNEGSKA (reference sequence). Trimming cost V 4 bases and J 5 bases; bases outside gene matches: 9. The CDR3 reads CSATPTSGTNNEQFF. The CDR3 DNA reads as TGCAGTGCTACACCGACTAGCGGAACAAACAATGAGCAGTTCTTC.

Turning to this clonotype: It may be a read error: a sequence one base away is much more abundant. The missing conserved phenylalanine or tryptophan at the end of this CDR3 makes a read error likely. The chain carries TRBV28 and TRBJ1-5; 9 nucleotides match TRBD1. Germline lookup yields CDR1 MDHEN and CDR2 SYDVKM. V gave up 2 bases and J gave up 6 bases; unmatched junction bases: 5. The CDR3 runs 15 residues. The CDR3 protein is CASSLLTGGTQPQHS. In DNA form, the CDR3 reads TGTGCCAGCAGTTTACTGACAGGGGGTACTCAGCCCCAGCATTCT.

The rearrangement links TRBV20-1 to TRBJ2-1, with 15 nucleotides matching TRBD2. The CDR3 runs to 15 residues. Germline CDR1 DFQATT, CDR2 SNEGSKA (reference sequence). The V gene end was trimmed by 6 bases and the J gene end by 10 bases; junction bases not matched to a gene: 10. The CDR3 nucleotides read TGCAGTGCGATCCTGGGACTAGCGGGAGGCGGGGAGCAGTTCTTC. Encoded protein: CSAILGLAGGGEQFF.

In regard to this clonotype: This may arise from a read error, as a much more abundant clone is one base away. The chain carries TRBV12-3 or TRBV12-4 and TRBJ1-5, with D perhaps matching TRBD1 (5 bases). Between the trimmed V and J ends, which lost 6 bases and 3 bases, there was a span of 18 bases. CDR3 length equals 16 residues. DNA of the CDR3: TGTGCCAGCAGCCCTTCAGGAGGGGCGACCAATCAGCCCCAGCATTTT. This sequence encodes CASSPSGGATNQPQHF.

This clonotype has more than one count but fewer than ten. The chain uses TRBV7-9 and TRBJ2-1, with 9 bases identical to TRBD2. The CDR3 is 14 residues long. Per germline, CDR1 SEHNR and CDR2 FQNEAQ (reference sequence). Trimming cost V 0 bases and J 9 bases; bases outside gene matches: 3. CDR3 in amino acids: CASSLASGSFEQFF. Here the CDR3 DNA reads TGTGCCAGCAGCTTAGCTAGCGGGAGTTTTGAGCAGTTCTTC.

This clonotype was seen only a few times. This may be a read error, as it is one base from a much larger clone. This chain uses TRBV7-2 with TRBJ2-2, with D maybe TRBD1 (5 bases). CDR3 length: 15 residues. Germline CDR1 SGHTA, CDR2 FQGNSA. Trimming left V 1 base short and J 6 bases short, with 12 bases between. The DNA of the CDR3 is TGTGCCAGCAGCTTAGGCAGGGTTGGCGCCGGGGAGCTGTTTTTT. It codes for CASSLGRVGAGELFF.

The V gene is TRBV19, the J gene TRBJ2-6; D is possibly TRBD1 or TRBD2 (5 bases each). Germline CDR1 is LNHDA and CDR2 is SQIVND (reference sequence). The CDR3 length is 18 residues. V lost 7 bases to trimming and J lost 0 bases, with 19 bases between them. CDR3 protein: CASIDPGRDRSGANVLTF. CDR3 DNA sequence: TGTGCCAGTATCGACCCGGGCAGGGACCGCTCTGGGGCCAACGTCCTGACTTTC.

About this clonotype: This clone may be a read error of a much larger clone one base away. V usage is TRBV28 and J usage is TRBJ1-2; D is unclear. Germline V CDR1 and CDR2: MDHEN, SYDVKM. The CDR3 spans 14 residues. Trimming removed 3 bases at V and 8 bases at J, with 16 bases between. CDR3 coding DNA: TGTGCCAGCAGTTTTCTCCGGGAGGCTCGAGGCTACACCTTC. This sequence encodes CASSFLREARGYTF.

This clonotype was found many times. This chain uses TRBV13 with TRBJ2-7; D is possibly TRBD2 (7 bases). From germline, CDR1 is PRHDT and CDR2 FYEKMQ (reference sequence). V dropped 6 bases and J dropped 6 bases, with 18 bases sitting between them. The CDR3 extends over 14 amino acids. For the CDR3, the DNA is TGTGCCAGCAGTAATAGAGGGGGGGAGGCCGAGCAGTACTTC. Translation: CASSNRGGEAEQYF. The full variable domain, rest sourced from reference TRBV13 and TRBJ2-7, is AAGVIQSPRHLIKEKRETATLKCYPIPRHDTVYWYQQGPGQDPQFLISFYEKMQSDKGSIPDRFSAQQFSDYHSELNMSSLELGDSALYFCASSNRGGEAEQYFGPGTRLTVT.

This clonotype was picked up many times. CDR3 nucleotides: TGTGCCAGTAGTAGGGCAAGGGGCAGCAATCAGCCCCAGCATTTT. Its protein is CASSRARGSNQPQHF. The chain carries TRBV19 and TRBJ1-5; D possibly corresponds to TRBD1 (5 bases). The length of the CDR3 is 15 residues. V lost 4 bases, J lost 1 base, and 11 bases lay in between. Germline assignment: CDR1 LNHDA and CDR2 SQIVND (reference sequence).

This clonotype was seen at least ten times. The V call is TRBV7-2, the J call TRBJ2-4; D remains unclear. CDR1 and CDR2 from the germline V gene are SGHTA and FQGNSA. The CDR3 consists of 16 residues. V lost 3 bases to trimming and J lost 1 base, with 13 bases between them. The CDR3 region is CASSFRWVEAKNIQYF. The CDR3, as DNA: TGTGCCAGCAGCTTCCGTTGGGTTGAGGCCAAAAACATTCAGTACTTC.

In the case of this clonotype: At one end, the junction sequence differs from germline, possibly due to a read error. CDR3 bases: TGTGCTAGCAGCTCCAACTACCACTCCTACAATGAGCAGTTCTTC. Translated, it gives CASSSNYHSYNEQFF. This chain uses TRBV7-7 with TRBJ2-1; unclear D gene. This CDR3 is 15 amino acids long. Germline lookup yields CDR1 SSHAT and CDR2 FNYEAQ (reference sequence).

This clonotype came up many times. V gene TRBV5-1 combines with J gene TRBJ2-4; D not resolved. The CDR3 length is 14 residues. Germline assignment: CDR1 SGHRS and CDR2 YFSETQ. V lost 2 bases and J 0 bases, leaving 6 bases between the germline ends. Written as DNA, the CDR3 is TGCGCCAGCAGCTTCCTTCCAGCCAAAAACATTCAGTACTTC. This translates into CASSFLPAKNIQYF.

In this sample, this clonotype turned up a few times. The chain links TRBV20-1 to TRBJ2-5; D call uncertain. CDR1 and CDR2 from the germline V gene are DFQATT and SNEGSKA (reference sequence). The V end was cut by 2 bases, the J end by 5 bases, with 12 bases between. This CDR3 is built from 13 residues. The CDR3 nucleotides read TGCAGTGCTAGACCGGGTCATGGGGAGACCCAGTACTTC. Translated: CSARPGHGETQYF.

This chain joins TRBV6-2 or TRBV6-3 and TRBJ2-3; D is unresolved. Germline values: CDR1 MNHEY, CDR2 SVGEGT. Between the trimmed V and J ends, which lost 5 bases and 2 bases, there was a span of 8 bases. This CDR3 contains 13 residues. The CDR3 reads CASSPLYTDTQYF. The CDR3 nucleotides read TGTGCCAGCAGTCCGCTTTACACAGATACGCAGTATTTT.

This chain joins TRBV12-5 and TRBJ2-5; D gene unclear. Per the germline V gene, CDR1 is LGHNT and CDR2 is FRNRAP. The CDR3 runs 13 residues. V lost 1 base and J lost 5, with 8 bases in between. For the CDR3, the DNA is TGTGCTAGTGGTTTGGCAAATTCCGAGACCCAGTACTTC. This translates into CASGLANSETQYF. Full variable domain (remainder filled in from reference TRBV12-5 and TRBJ2-5): DARVTQTPRHKVTEMGQEVTMRCQPILGHNTVFWYRQTMMQGLELLAYFRNRAPLDDSGMPKDRFSAEMPDATLATLKIQPSEPRDSAVYFCASGLANSETQYFGPGTRLLVL.